This is a list of T cell receptor beta chains from one sample in a study of CD4 T cells in relation to SARS-CoV-2 and coronaviruses. These TCRs are of unknown antigen specificity. Measured with immunoSEQ multiplex PCR; TCRdb has only the in-frame clones, and not every one. The data hold 10,000 to 15,000 clones, with less than 70% observed a single time. Material for sequencing was CD4+ T cells from PBMCs, cultured in vitro. These receptors were taken from a human donor in good health. The conserved cysteine and the conserved F or W are not part of the CDR3 here.

V gene | CDR3 protein
TRBV27 | ASSLALANSYEQY
TRBV19 | ASSRGTGDNEQF
TRBV15 | ATSAPWYEEFVDTQY
TRBV3-1/TRBV3-2 | ASSLLASGQETQY
TRBV9 | ASSATSAEETQY
TRBV5-1 | ASSISGRADEQF
TRBV19 | ASSTDSLGSSYEQY
TRBV7-8 | ASSLVGLAGGGEQF
TRBV25-1 | ASSEQGVETQY
TRBV27 | ASSAPGLAYNEQF
TRBV13 | ASRGSAGPTGELF
TRBV10-3 | ASSAGGSNEQF
TRBV5-1 | ASSSTASTDTQY
TRBV29-1 | SGIFNYGYT
TRBV9 | ASSTGTENEKLF
TRBV9 | ASSALPGTGNQPQH
TRBV30 | AWSPEDEQF
TRBV20-1 | SGGGVSGYT
TRBV24-1 | ATSDLRDGYT
TRBV30 | AWSRLLNTGELF